This TCR beta chain originates from a study of molecular identifiers for immune sequencing clone quantification. TCRdb analysed the PCR reads with MiXCR anew, one entry per CDR3 protein. The sample carries some 94,000 distinct CDR3 sequences, about 23% recorded once. The germline CDR1 and CDR2 sequences are MDHEN and SYDVKM. V dropped 6 bases and J dropped 2; count of bases not matched to a gene: 8. The CDR3 has 15 residues. The TCR comes from a human donor in good health. Some libraries in this study had Jurkat cell RNA spiked in. The sequencing input was naive CD8+ T cells from blood, with Jurkat cell RNA spiked in. Sample subset: FACS-sorted CD8+CD4-CCR7+CD45RA+ naive T cells. The chain couples TRBV28 to TRBJ2-3; 7 nucleotides match TRBD2. The CDR3 nucleotides read TGTGCCAGCAGCGTGACTAGCAGGGACACAGATACGCAGTATTTT. This sequence encodes CASSVTSRDTDTQYF.